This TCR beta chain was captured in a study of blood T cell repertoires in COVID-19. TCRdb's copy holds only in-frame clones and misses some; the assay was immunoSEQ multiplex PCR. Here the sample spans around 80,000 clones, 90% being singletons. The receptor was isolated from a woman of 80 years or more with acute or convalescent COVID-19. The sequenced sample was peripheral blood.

CDR3 in amino acids: CASSLGRLAGEDEQYF. The DNA for the CDR3 is TGTGCCAGCAGCTTAGGGCGACTAGCGGGGGAAGACGAGCAGTACTTC. The chain recombines TRBV11-3 with TRBJ2-7; 12 bases map to TRBD2. J was trimmed by 5 bases and V by 1 base; bases with no gene match: 6. This CDR3 comprises 16 residues. CDR1 and CDR2 (germline): SGHNT, YENEEA.